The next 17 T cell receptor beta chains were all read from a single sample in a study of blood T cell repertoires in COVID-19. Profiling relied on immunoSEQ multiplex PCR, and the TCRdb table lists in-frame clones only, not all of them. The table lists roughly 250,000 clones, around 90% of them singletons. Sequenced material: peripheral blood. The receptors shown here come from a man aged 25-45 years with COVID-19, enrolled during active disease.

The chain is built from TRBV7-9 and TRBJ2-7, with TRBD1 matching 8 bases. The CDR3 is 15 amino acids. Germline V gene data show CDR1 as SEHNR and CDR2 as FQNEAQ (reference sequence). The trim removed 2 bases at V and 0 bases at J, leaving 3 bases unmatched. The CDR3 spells CASSLFTGGSYEQYF. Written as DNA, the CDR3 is TGTGCCAGCAGCTTATTTACAGGGGGCTCCTACGAGCAGTACTTC.

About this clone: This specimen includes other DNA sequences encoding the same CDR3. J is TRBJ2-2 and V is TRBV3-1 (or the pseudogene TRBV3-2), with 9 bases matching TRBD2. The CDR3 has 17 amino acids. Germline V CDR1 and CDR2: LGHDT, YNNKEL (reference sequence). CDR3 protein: CPRRRPRGGVGPGELFF. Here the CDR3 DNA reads TGTCCCCGCCGCCGGCCTCGCGGGGGGGTCGGGCCCGGGGAGCTGTTTTTT.

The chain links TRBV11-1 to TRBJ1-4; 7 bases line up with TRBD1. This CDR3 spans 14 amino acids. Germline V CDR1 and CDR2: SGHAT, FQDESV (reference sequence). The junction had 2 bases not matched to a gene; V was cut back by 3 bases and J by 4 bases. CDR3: CASSFGDSNEKLFF. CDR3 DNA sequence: TGTGCCAGCAGCTTCGGGGACAGTAATGAAAAACTGTTTTTT.

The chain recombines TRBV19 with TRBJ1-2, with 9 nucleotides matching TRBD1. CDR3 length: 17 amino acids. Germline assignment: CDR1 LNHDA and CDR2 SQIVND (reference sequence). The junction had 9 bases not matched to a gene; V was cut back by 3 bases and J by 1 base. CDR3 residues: CASSILNDRGGNYGYTF. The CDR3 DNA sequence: TGTGCCAGTAGTATCCTGAATGACAGGGGGGGTAACTATGGCTACACCTTC.

The CDR3 DNA sequence: TGTGCCAGCAGCGGAGGAAATCAGCCCCAGCATTTT. Its translation: CASSGGNQPQHF. The chain links TRBV2 to TRBJ1-5; D gene unclear. V was trimmed by 6 bases and J by 4 bases, leaving 7 bases between them. The germline V gene has CDR1 SNHLY and CDR2 FYNNEI. CDR3 length equals 12 residues.

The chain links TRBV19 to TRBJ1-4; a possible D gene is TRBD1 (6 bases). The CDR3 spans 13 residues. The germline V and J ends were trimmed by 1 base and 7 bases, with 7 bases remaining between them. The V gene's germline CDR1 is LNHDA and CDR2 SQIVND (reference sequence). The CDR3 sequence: CASSIARGEKLFF. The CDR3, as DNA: TGTGCCAGTAGTATAGCCAGGGGTGAAAAACTGTTTTTT. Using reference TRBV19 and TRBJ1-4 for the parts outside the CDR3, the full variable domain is DGGITQSPKYLFRKEGQNVTLSCEQNLNHDAMYWYRQDPGQGLRLIYYSQIVNDFQKGDIAEGYSVSREKKESFPLTVTSAQKNPTAFYLCASSIARGEKLFFGSGTQLSVL.

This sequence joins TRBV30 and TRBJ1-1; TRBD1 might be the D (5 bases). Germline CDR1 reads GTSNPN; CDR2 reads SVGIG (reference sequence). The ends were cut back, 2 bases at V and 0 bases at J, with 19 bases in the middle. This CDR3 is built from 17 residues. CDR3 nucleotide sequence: TGTGCCTGGAGTCCACGATTCTTCGGGGGGATGAACACTGAAGCTTTCTTT. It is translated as CAWSPRFFGGMNTEAFF.

CDR3 nucleotides: TGTGCCAGCAGCGTAACGGGGGGCTCAGTGACCGGGGAGCTGTTTTTT. Its translation: CASSVTGGSVTGELFF. V is TRBV9 and J is TRBJ2-2; TRBD2 is a possible D gene (7 bases). Trimming removed 1 base at V and 5 bases at J, with 15 bases between. CDR1 is SGDLS and CDR2 is YYNGEE in the germline V gene. The CDR3 extends over 16 amino acids.

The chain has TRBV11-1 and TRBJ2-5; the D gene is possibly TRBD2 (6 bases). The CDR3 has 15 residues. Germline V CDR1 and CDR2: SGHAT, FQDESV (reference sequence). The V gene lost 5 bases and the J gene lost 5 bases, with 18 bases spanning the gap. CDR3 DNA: TGTGCCAGCAGCCCCCGGGACTCCGAGGGGGAGACCCAGTACTTC. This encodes CASSPRDSEGETQYF.

This chain's CDR3 is CAWSVPVPGNEQFF. The CDR3 DNA follows: TGTGCCTGGAGTGTGCCAGTCCCGGGGAATGAGCAGTTCTTC. The chain is built from TRBV30 and TRBJ2-1, with D possibly matching TRBD2 (5 bases). V lost 0 bases and J lost 7, with 13 bases in between. The CDR3 covers 14 residues. Germline CDR1 reads GTSNPN; CDR2 reads SVGIG (reference sequence).

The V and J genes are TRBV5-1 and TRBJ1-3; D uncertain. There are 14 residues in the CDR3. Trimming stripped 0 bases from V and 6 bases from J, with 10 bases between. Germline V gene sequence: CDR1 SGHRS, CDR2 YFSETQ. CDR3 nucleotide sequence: TGCGCCAGCAGCTTGGGCAGTTCCTTAAACACCATATATTTT. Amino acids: CASSLGSSLNTIYF.

The CDR3 sequence: CASSRVPAGASTETQYF. The CDR3 nucleotides read TGCGCCAGCAGCCGCGTACCTGCGGGGGCATCCACAGAGACCCAGTACTTC. The J gene is TRBJ2-5, the V gene TRBV5-1, with TRBD2 as a possible D gene (7 bases). The CDR3 is 17 residues long. V was shortened by 4 bases and J by 4 bases, with 23 bases between the two germline ends. CDR1 and CDR2 from the germline V gene are SGHRS and YFSETQ.

DNA for the CDR3: TGTGCCAGCAGCTTAACAGGGGTAGGAGGTGAAGGCTACACCTTC. Translating gives CASSLTGVGGEGYTF. The chain employs TRBV7-9 and TRBJ1-2; 7 bases agree with TRBD1. The length of the CDR3 is 15 residues. V shed 2 bases and J 8 bases; nucleotides not matched to a gene: 11. Germline CDR1 SEHNR, CDR2 FQNEAQ (reference sequence).

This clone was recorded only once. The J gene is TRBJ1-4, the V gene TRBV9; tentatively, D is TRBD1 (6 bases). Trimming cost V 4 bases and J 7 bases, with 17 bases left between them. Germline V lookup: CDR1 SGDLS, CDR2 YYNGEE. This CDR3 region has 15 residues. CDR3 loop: CASSSSWGPGEKLFF. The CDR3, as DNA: TGTGCCAGCAGCTCGAGCTGGGGGCCTGGTGAAAAACTGTTTTTT.

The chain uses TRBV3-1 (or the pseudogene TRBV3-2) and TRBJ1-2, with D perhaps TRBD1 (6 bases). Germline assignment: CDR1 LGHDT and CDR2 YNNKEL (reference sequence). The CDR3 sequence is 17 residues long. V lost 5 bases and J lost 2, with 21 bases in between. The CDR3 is CASSGGPGTGVNYGYTF. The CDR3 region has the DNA TGTGCCAGCAGCGGGGGCCCGGGCACGGGCGTGAACTATGGCTACACCTTC.

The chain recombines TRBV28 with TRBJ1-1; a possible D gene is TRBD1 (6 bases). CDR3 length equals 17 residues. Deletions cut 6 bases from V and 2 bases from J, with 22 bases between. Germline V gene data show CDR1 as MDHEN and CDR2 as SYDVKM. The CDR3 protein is CASSKSGYREYNTEAFF. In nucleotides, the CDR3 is TGTGCCAGCAGCAAGTCAGGTTACAGGGAATATAACACTGAAGCTTTCTTT. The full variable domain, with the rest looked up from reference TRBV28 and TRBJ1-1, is DVKVTQSSRYLVKRTGEKVFLECVQDMDHENMFWYRQDPGLGLRLIYFSYDVKMKEKGDIPEGYSVSREKKERFSLILESASTNQTSMYLCASSKSGYREYNTEAFFGQGTRLTVV.

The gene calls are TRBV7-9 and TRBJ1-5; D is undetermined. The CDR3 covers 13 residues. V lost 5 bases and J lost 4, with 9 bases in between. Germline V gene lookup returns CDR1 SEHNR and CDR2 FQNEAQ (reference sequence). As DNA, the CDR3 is TGTGCCAGCAGCCTCGGGGAGAATCAGCCCCAGCATTTT. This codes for CASSLGENQPQHF.